One and the same sample provided the 25 T cell receptor delta chains below, sequenced in a study of gamma-delta T cells after stem cell transplantation. TCRdb repeated clone calling on the RT-PCR reads with CATT. In the table there are approximately 2,800 delta-chain clones, 2.9% of which are singletons. Material: gamma-delta T cells. Receptors originate from a human donor. It is not recorded whose cells these are; they may come from a transplant donor.

In its sample, this clone was seen a few times. This DNA's translation and the protein TCRdb lists, from a much larger clone, do not match at residue 10, likely due to a read error; the protein shown is translated from the DNA. The chain couples TRDV2 to TRDJ1; possibly TRDD3 for D (5 bases). The CDR3 runs 16 residues. V was trimmed by 2 bases and J by 1 base, leaving 16 bases between them. Germline CDR1 GEAIGNYY, CDR2 EKD. This chain's CDR3 is CACDMIDGGVTDKLIF. CDR3 DNA sequence: TGTGCCTGTGACATGATTGACGGGGGCGTCACCGATAAACTCATCTTT.

This clone was found a few times. It is likely a read error: a sequence one base away is far more abundant. The same CDR3 also results from other DNA sequences found in this sample. The chain combines TRDV2 with TRDJ3; 12 bases align to TRDD3. CDR3 length: 21 residues. Trimming at V came to 4 bases and at J to 0 bases, leaving 12 bases not matched to a gene. CDR1 GEAIGNYY and CDR2 EKD come from the germline V gene. The chain's CDR3 is CACEAVLGDTPGSWDTRQMFF. The DNA of the CDR3 is TGTGCCTGTGAGGCCGTACTGGGGGATACCCCCGGCTCCTGGGACACCCGACAGATGTTTTTC.

Turning to this clone: A far larger clone is off by one base, so a read error is likely. The chain combines TRDV2 with TRDJ1; 8 bases are shared with TRDD3. Germline values: CDR1 GEAIGNYY, CDR2 EKD. Losses at the gene ends were 0 bases for V and 1 base for J; bases not matched to a gene: 24. The CDR3 extends over 22 amino acids. CDR3 in DNA: TGTGCCTGTGACACCCTTCTTCGACCGGAAGTACTGGGGGGTTCGACCACCGATAAACTCATCTTT. Translated: CACDTLLRPEVLGGSTTDKLIF.

This clone is judged large. Within the sample, other DNA sequences also encode this same CDR3. The chain is built from TRDV2 and TRDJ1; 8 bases line up with TRDD3. The length of the CDR3 is 14 residues. V trimming: 3 bases; J trimming: 5 bases; junction bases outside the gene matches: 7. Germline assignment: CDR1 GEAIGNYY and CDR2 EKD. CDR3 sequence: CACDGVGDEDKLIF. The CDR3 region has the DNA TGTGCCTGTGACGGGGTGGGGGATGAAGATAAACTCATCTTT.

Comment on this clone: The protein in TCRdb stems from a much larger clone and differs at residue 7 from this DNA's translation, likely a read error; here the protein is translated from the DNA. The chain uses TRDV2 and TRDJ1, with D perhaps matching TRDD3 (6 bases). Trimming stripped 0 bases from V and 2 bases from J, with 12 bases between. This CDR3 is built from 15 residues. Germline CDR1 and CDR2: GEAIGNYY and EKD. The CDR3 here is CACDTLRGSTDKLIF. The CDR3 DNA reads TGTGCCTGTGACACCCTCAGGGGATCGACCGATAAACTCATCTTT.

In the case of this clone: Germline is not matched at one junction end, which may reflect a read error. The chain links TRDV2 to TRDJ1; tentative D call: TRDD3 (5 bases). This CDR3 contains 20 residues. Germline CDR1 reads GEAIGNYY; CDR2 reads EKD. The CDR3 sequence is CACDTVGPNPDINYTDTLIF. The CDR3 DNA reads TGTGCCTGTGACACCGTCGGACCAAATCCAGATATCAATTACACCGATACACTCATCTTT.

As concerns this clone: TCRdb's listed protein matches a much larger clone and diverges from this DNA's translation at residue 3, likely through a read error; the protein shown comes from the DNA. The chain couples TRDV2 to TRDJ1; 7 nucleotides agree with TRDD3. The CDR3 has 15 amino acids. Germline CDR1 is GEAIGNYY and CDR2 is EKD. The CDR3 region is CARDSLGGYTDKLIF. CDR3 coding DNA: TGTGCCCGTGATTCCCTGGGGGGGTACACCGATAAACTCATCTTT.

About this clone itself: With a far larger clone one base away, a read error is the likely cause. Within the sample, other DNA sequences also encode this same CDR3. V usage is TRDV2 and J usage is TRDJ1; D may be TRDD3 (5 bases). Trimming took off 5 bases at V and 4 bases at J, with 19 bases between the two ends. The germline V gene has CDR1 GEAIGNYY and CDR2 EKD. The CDR3 totals 15 residues. Here the CDR3 reads CACVPLGDTDDKLIF. The DNA for the CDR3 is TGTGCCTGTGTCCCCCTCGGAGATACTGACGATAAACTCATCTTT.

The chain joins TRDV2 to TRDJ1, with 7 nucleotides matching TRDD3. V was clipped by 5 bases and J by 0 bases; unmatched bases: 8. The CDR3 has 15 residues. Germline V gene lookup returns CDR1 GEAIGNYY and CDR2 EKD. This chain's CDR3 is CACVSLGANTDKLIF. The CDR3 DNA is TGTGCCTGTGTGTCCCTGGGGGCCAACACCGATAAACTCATCTTT.

In regard to this clone: This could be a read error, since a much larger clone is one nucleotide away. The chain employs TRDV2 and TRDJ3; TRDD3 matches at 8 bases. Looked up from germline, CDR1 is GEAIGNYY and CDR2 is EKD. The CDR3 extends over 19 amino acids. V lost 1 base and J lost 0; bases outside the gene matches: 7. The CDR3 region is CACDTTGGPSSWDTRQMFF. The CDR3 DNA is TGTGCCTGTGACACTACTGGGGGTCCAAGCTCCTGGGACACCCGACAGATGTTTTTC.

Remarks on this clone: The likely explanation is a read error, given a far larger clone one base away. The rearrangement uses TRDV2 and TRDJ1; D remains ambiguous. The CDR3 runs to 17 residues. The germline gives CDR1 GEAIGNYY, CDR2 EKD. Trimming stripped 1 base from V and 1 base from J, with 18 bases between. The CDR3 is CACDTVGADKSTDKLIF. The CDR3 nucleotides read TGTGCCTGTGACACAGTAGGGGCTGATAAGAGCACCGATAAACTCATCTTT.

This clone was seen only a few times. A read error is possible here, since a much larger clone lies one base away. At the DNA level, this CDR3 is encoded by other sequences in the same sample as well. CDR3 nucleotides: TGTGCTCTTGGGGAAGCTTCCTACACGCTGGGAGATTTGTACACCGATAAACTCATCTTT. Its protein product is CALGEASYTLGDLYTDKLIF. This chain links TRDV1 with TRDJ1; 8 bases align to TRDD2. Germline CDR1 and CDR2: TSWWSYY and QGS. The CDR3 is 20 residues long. The V and J ends lost 2 bases and 0 bases, in that order; junction bases with no gene match: 17.

This clone appeared a few times. The chain links TRDV2 to TRDJ3, with D possibly being TRDD3 (5 bases). In germline, CDR1 is GEAIGNYY, CDR2 EKD. V lost 1 base and J 0 bases, leaving 12 bases between the germline ends. The CDR3 is 18 amino acids. The CDR3 spells CACDTAGGGSWDTRQMFF. CDR3 sequence (DNA): TGTGCCTGTGACACTGCGGGGGGCGGCTCCTGGGACACCCGACAGATGTTTTTC.

Within the sample, this clone is medium-sized. The rearrangement joins TRDV2 to TRDJ1; 7 bases agree with TRDD3. Germline CDR1 is GEAIGNYY and CDR2 is EKD. Losses at the gene ends were 4 bases for V and 0 bases for J; bases not matched to a gene: 13. CDR3 size: 17 residues. CDR3 coding DNA: TGTGCCTGTGATGGGGTGGGGGACCAGATGTACACCGATAAACTCATCTTT. Its protein is CACDGVGDQMYTDKLIF.

As for this clone: With a far larger clone one base away, a read error is the likely cause. The chain couples TRDV1 to TRDJ1, with D possibly being TRDD3 (5 bases). Per the germline V gene, CDR1 is TSWWSYY and CDR2 is QGS. The CDR3 spans 13 residues. V shed 4 bases and J shed 6 bases, with 12 bases lying between them. CDR3 sequence (DNA): TGTGCTCTTGGGGGCACGGGGACCAATAAACTCATCTTT. This sequence encodes CALGGTGTNKLIF.

This clone has only a few counts. This likely came from a read error, as a far larger clone is one base away. Within the sample, other DNA sequences also encode this same CDR3. The CDR3 nucleotides are TGTGCCTGCGACCCCTGGGGGATAAGCACCGATAAACTCATCTTT. It yields the protein CACDPWGISTDKLIF. The rearrangement joins TRDV2 to TRDJ1; TRDD3 matches 10 bases. CDR1 and CDR2 from the germline V gene are GEAIGNYY and EKD. Trimming cost V 7 bases and J 1 base; bases outside gene matches: 8. This CDR3 has 15 residues.

This clone turned up a few times. A much more abundant neighbour one base away suggests this may be a read error. Other DNA sequences in this specimen translate into the identical CDR3. The V and J genes are TRDV2 and TRDJ1; tentative D call: TRDD3 (6 bases). Trimming removed 0 bases from V and 0 bases from J, with 25 bases in between. The germline CDR1 and CDR2 sequences are GEAIGNYY and EKD. The CDR3 length is 20 residues. CDR3 protein: CACDTVGGGYVNLDTDKLIF. Written as DNA, the CDR3 is TGTGCCTGTGACACCGTTGGTGGGGGGTACGTCAATTTGGACACCGATAAACTCATCTTT.

About this clone itself: With a much larger clone just one base away, this may be a read error. This same CDR3 is encoded by further DNA sequences in the sample. The gene calls are TRDV2 and TRDJ1, with 9 bases fitting TRDD3. Unmatched junction bases numbered 22, after V lost 3 bases and J lost 3 bases. The germline gives CDR1 GEAIGNYY, CDR2 EKD. This CDR3 comprises 20 residues. The chain's CDR3 is CACDSNLLGERGLGADKLIF. Written as DNA, the CDR3 is TGTGCCTGTGACTCCAACTTACTGGGGGAGAGGGGCCTCGGCGCCGATAAACTCATCTTT.

About this clone: The sample contains more than one DNA sequence encoding this CDR3. The genes are TRDV2 and TRDJ1; 9 nucleotides line up with TRDD3. The V and J ends lost 3 bases and 0 bases, in that order; junction bases with no gene match: 19. Germline CDR1 reads GEAIGNYY; CDR2 reads EKD. There are 20 residues in the CDR3. The CDR3 protein is CACDLVLGDNNAPYTDKLIF. As DNA, the CDR3 is TGTGCCTGTGACCTAGTATTGGGGGATAATAATGCCCCATACACCGATAAACTCATCTTT.

Of note for this clone: With only one base between it and a far larger clone, this is likely a read error. This specimen includes other DNA sequences encoding the same CDR3. The rearrangement joins TRDV2 to TRDJ1; D may be TRDD3 (5 bases). Germline V lookup: CDR1 GEAIGNYY, CDR2 EKD. The CDR3 spans 16 residues. The V end was cut by 0 bases, the J end by 4 bases, with 17 bases between. The DNA for the CDR3 is TGTGCCTGTGACACCCTGACTGGATCCCACAGCGATAAACTCATCTTT. It translates to CACDTLTGSHSDKLIF.

To note about this clone: TCRdb pairs this DNA with a much larger clone's protein that differs at residue 6, likely a read error; the protein shown was translated from the DNA. The chain carries TRDV2 and TRDJ3; 9 bases align to TRDD3. Germline V gene data show CDR1 as GEAIGNYY and CDR2 as EKD. The CDR3 contains 20 residues. J lost 0 bases, V lost 3 bases, and 11 bases had no gene match. The CDR3 coding sequence is TGTGCCTGTGACCATGCTGGGGGATCCCACAGCTCCTGGGACACCCGACAGATGTTTTTC. This codes for CACDHAGGSHSSWDTRQMFF.

This clone was recorded a few times. With only one base between it and a far larger clone, this is likely a read error. The sample contains more than one DNA sequence encoding this CDR3. The chain has TRDV2 and TRDJ1, with a weak D call TRDD3 (6 bases). V shed 1 base and J shed 8 bases, with 19 bases lying between them. The germline gives CDR1 GEAIGNYY, CDR2 EKD. The CDR3 spans 15 residues. The CDR3 region has the DNA TGTGCCTGTGACACGCTTGAAGGGGGACCTCCGAAACTCATCTTT. Translated, it gives CACDTLEGGPPKLIF.

About this clone: A far larger clone is off by one base, so a read error is likely. V usage is TRDV2 and J usage is TRDJ1; TRDD3 is a possible D gene (7 bases). The CDR3 consists of 24 residues. The germline V gene has CDR1 GEAIGNYY and CDR2 EKD. DNA for the CDR3: TGTGCCTGTGGCACCTCTAGGCCCTCCTACGTTGGGGATAGGAAGCCGCGGGGAACCGATAAACTCATCTTT. Protein: CACGTSRPSYVGDRKPRGTDKLIF.

As concerns this clone: A far larger clone is a single base away, which makes a read error likely. The same CDR3 can be traced to other DNA sequences in this sample. The chain uses TRDV2 and TRDJ1; 12 positions match TRDD3. Germline CDR1 GEAIGNYY, CDR2 EKD. There are 18 residues in the CDR3. The CDR3: CACDPVLGDTSDTDKLIF. The CDR3 DNA follows: TGTGCCTGTGACCCAGTACTGGGGGATACCTCCGACACCGATAAACTTATCTTT.

This clone has more than one count but fewer than ten. The likely explanation is a read error, given a far larger clone one base away. This sample also contains other DNA sequences that code for the same CDR3. The chain has TRDV2 and TRDJ2; 7 positions agree with TRDD3. The junction had 16 bases not matched to a gene; V was cut back by 0 bases and J by 10 bases. Germline values: CDR1 GEAIGNYY, CDR2 EKD. This CDR3 spans 17 amino acids. CDR3: CACDTVGAGGLGEQLFF. The CDR3 DNA reads TGTGCCTGTGACACCGTAGGAGCTGGGGGCCTCGGGGAACAACTCTTCTTT.